This passage covers 14 T cell receptor beta chains from one sample sequenced in a study of tumor and adjacent non-tumor tissue in lung cancer. TCRbeta libraries were built with three rounds of nested PCR, modified from ARM-PCR. TCRdb re-analysed the multiplex PCR reads in MiXCR, keeping a single row per CDR3 protein. The sample consists of some 80,000 distinct CDR3 sequences, more than 75% of them appearing once. The template was RNA from unsorted bulk tissue. The normal lung tissue was taken more than 3 cm from the tumor edge. Specimen: distant non-tumor lung tissue. These receptors originate from a woman in her fifties or sixties with non-small cell lung cancer.

This clonotype was observed once. The V gene is TRBV11-2, the J gene TRBJ1-6; D gene uncertain. CDR3 length: 14 amino acids. Looked up from germline, CDR1 is SGHAT and CDR2 is FQNNGV. Trimming stripped 3 bases from V and 10 bases from J, with 13 bases between. CDR3 amino acids: CASSFRMRESPLHF. The CDR3, as DNA: TGTGCCAGCAGCTTTCGGATGAGGGAATCACCCCTCCACTTT.

This clonotype was seen only a few times. The CDR3 does not end in the conserved phenylalanine or tryptophan, so this is likely a read error. Because the CDR3's place on the DNA is in doubt, the DNA is left out and the CDR3 is given as listed by TCRdb. This sequence joins TRBV6-5 and TRBJ2-7; TRBD2 was called by the table and not checked on the DNA. Counting both end residues, the CDR3 totals 12 amino acids. The germline V gene has CDR1 MNHEY and CDR2 SVGAGI. The CDR3 loop is CASSPPRGEQYI.

Comments on this clonotype: The junction and the germline gene differ at one end; a read error may be behind it. V and J are TRBV12-3 or TRBV12-4 and TRBJ2-2, with D perhaps matching TRBD2 (9 bases). This CDR3 has 20 amino acids. CDR3 amino acids: CANSFRDRTSERIPTGELFF. CDR3 nucleotides: TGTGCCAACAGTTTTAGGGACAGGACTAGCGAGAGAATTCCCACCGGGGAGCTGTTTTTT.

In the case of this clonotype: A read error may account for a junction end that differs from germline. J is TRBJ2-7 and V is TRBV11-2; D is unresolved. The CDR3 runs to 13 residues. Germline V gene sequence: CDR1 SGHAT, CDR2 FQNNGV. The DNA of the CDR3 is TGTGCCAGTAGCTTAGAGTCGTCAGGCGAGCATTACTTC. It yields the protein CASSLESSGEHYF.

In regard to this clonotype: At one end the junction does not follow the germline gene, possibly because of a read error. This chain links TRBV6-1 with TRBJ1-1; D is undetermined. This CDR3 comprises 15 residues. Germline V gives CDR1 MNHNS, CDR2 SASEGT. Written as DNA, the CDR3 is TGTGCCAGAAGTGAAGCCTCGCTAGGGTACACTGAAGCTTTCTTT. It specifies CARSEASLGYTEAFF.

Turning to this clonotype: The junction departs from germline at one end; a sequencing error may be responsible. The chain carries TRBV10-3 and TRBJ2-2; 7 positions match TRBD2. This CDR3 has 16 residues. Germline CDR1 and CDR2: ENHRY and SYGVKD. The CDR3 sequence: CAISGPNGGNAGELFF. DNA of the CDR3: TGTGCCATCAGTGGTCCTAACGGGGGGAACGCCGGGGAGCTGTTTTTT.

This clonotype appeared a few times. A read error may be the cause here, since a much bigger clone is one base away. The chain joins TRBV2 to TRBJ2-7; D gene ambiguous. V lost 5 bases to trimming and J lost 3 bases, with 17 bases between them. CDR1 and CDR2 (germline): SNHLY, FYNNEI. There are 15 residues in the CDR3. The CDR3 bases are TGTGCCAGCAGTAAAGAGGCGGTAGGAAGCTACGAGCAGTACTTC. This codes for CASSKEAVGSYEQYF.

The chain recombines TRBV14 with TRBJ2-1; 12 nucleotides agree with TRBD2. After removal of 4 bases from V and 5 bases from J, the junction contained 12 bases not matched to a gene. The CDR3 consists of 18 residues. CDR1 is SGHDN and CDR2 is FVKESK in the germline V gene. The DNA of the CDR3 is TGTGCCAGCAGCCGAGCTCCTAGCGGGAGGGACTGTGACAATGAGCAGTTCTTC. It specifies CASSRAPSGRDCDNEQFF. The whole variable domain, remainder taken from reference TRBV14 and TRBJ2-1, is EAGVTQFPSHSVIEKGQTVTLRCDPISGHDNLYWYRRVMGKEIKFLLHFVKESKQDESGMPNNRFLAERTGGTYSTLKVQPAELEDSGVYFCASSRAPSGRDCDNEQFFGPGTRLTVL.

Notes on this clonotype: Since no conserved phenylalanine or tryptophan closes the CDR3, a read error is the likely cause. The chain has TRBV10-3 and TRBJ2-1; D ambiguous. Germline CDR1 and CDR2: ENHRY and SYGVKD. The CDR3 spans 11 residues. With 3 bases removed from V and 9 bases from J, the gap between germline ends came to 6 bases. CDR3 sequence: CAISDPGEQFL. The CDR3 coding sequence is TGTGCCATCAGTGACCCTGGTGAGCAGTTCTTA.

The V gene is TRBV4-1, the J gene TRBJ2-2; D ambiguous. The germline V gene encodes CDR1 MGHRA and CDR2 YSYEKL. The CDR3 runs 16 residues. The CDR3 DNA is TGCGCTGGCAGCCAAGCCGGGCCGATTAACACCGGGGAGCTGTTTTTT. This codes for CAGSQAGPINTGELFF.

On this clonotype itself: One end of the junction is discordant with germline, which a read error may explain. This chain connects TRBV5-1 to TRBJ2-7, with no clear D. The germline V gene has CDR1 SGHRS and CDR2 YFSETQ. This CDR3 region has 13 residues. The CDR3 spells CASNMDRTYEQYF. As DNA, the CDR3 is TGCGCCAGTAATATGGATCGGACCTACGAGCAGTACTTT.

Points on this clonotype: A junction boundary mismatches the germline segment, possibly from a read error. This sequence joins TRBV10-1 and TRBJ2-3; no definite D call. This CDR3 has 15 residues. Per germline, CDR1 WNHNN and CDR2 SYGVQD (reference sequence). The CDR3 region is CASSESIQSLDTQYF. The CDR3, as DNA: TGCGCCAGCAGTGAGTCGATTCAGTCTTTAGATACGCAATATTTT.

As to this clonotype: One junction end does not reproduce the germline sequence, and a read error may be involved. The chain couples TRBV6-5 to TRBJ2-5; D might be TRBD1 or TRBD2, each matching 6 bases. From germline, CDR1 is MNHEY and CDR2 SVGAGI. This CDR3 is built from 16 residues. The CDR3 nucleotides are TGTGTCAGCTGTTACTCGAAGTGGGGGGACAAAGAGACCCAGTACTTC. Translating gives CVSCYSKWGDKETQYF.

In regard to this clonotype: The junction departs from the called germline gene at one end, perhaps through a read error. The chain has TRBV6-5 and TRBJ1-1; D gene uncertain. Germline lookup yields CDR1 MNHEY and CDR2 SVGAGI. The CDR3 runs 13 residues. Here the CDR3 reads CASSYVMNTEVFF. The DNA of the CDR3 is TGTGCCAGTAGTTACGTTATGAACACTGAAGTTTTCTTT.